This T cell receptor beta chain was identified during a study of CD8 T cells in Susac syndrome. Random hexamers served to reverse transcribe roughly 0.45 to 1 ug RNA. TCRdb re-derived calls from the immunoSEQ multiplex PCR reads in MiXCR, one entry per CDR3 protein. Of 95,000 to 150,000 distinct CDR3 sequences in the sample, roughly 94% were seen once. The diagnostic criteria were recently defined, and patients with Susac syndrome met them for definite or probable disease. Purification of the CD8+ and CD4+ T cells relied on negative isolation, and TEMRA cells underwent FACS enrichment. Details on this clonotype: The antigen is undetermined.

Germline values: CDR1 MGHRA, CDR2 YSYEKL. The CDR3 length is 13 residues. J gave up 6 bases and V 4 bases, and 6 bases lay outside the gene matches. The study, taken as a whole, reports: In Susac syndrome, CD8+ expansion was highest in TEMRA and active disease. The study's TCR sequencing and HLA analysis drew on a certain number of individuals. That number was acknowledged as relatively small.

The receptor was derived from a human donor with Susac syndrome. The sample consisted of CD8+ T cells from PBMCs. The V and J genes are TRBV4-1 and TRBJ2-7; 7 positions match TRBD1. The CDR3 DNA follows: TGCGCCAGCAGCCCACAGACAGGGCGCGAGCAGTACTTC. The encoded protein is CASSPQTGREQYF.